The rows below give T cell receptor beta chains drawn from one sample of a study of blood T cell repertoires in COVID-19. Sequencing used immunoSEQ multiplex PCR; TCRdb keeps in-frame clones, though not all of them. The sample holds tens of thousands of clones, 85% to 90% seen once. The specimen sequenced was peripheral blood. The source of these receptors is a man between 65 and 80 years old with active or convalescent COVID-19. Both conserved end residues are part of each CDR3. The D gene is left open where the match is weak. Size values are once, few and many counts, or a class for expanded clones, and some rows have none.

v_gene	d_gene	abundance	j_gene	CDR3aa	CDR3nt
TRBV7-8	.	.	TRBJ2-1	CASSFSIEQFF	TGTGCCAGCAGCTTTTCAATTGAGCAGTTCTTC
TRBV5-1	.	.	TRBJ2-5	CASSLGRQETQYF	TGCGCCAGCAGCTTGGGCAGGCAAGAGACCCAGTACTTC
TRBV2	.	.	TRBJ2-7	CASSEWGGGVGHEQYF	TGTGCCAGCAGTGAATGGGGAGGAGGGGTCGGGCACGAGCAGTACTTC
TRBV5-6	TRBD2	few	TRBJ2-1	CASSLWTSGRKFF	TGTGCCAGCAGCTTGTGGACTAGCGGGAGAAAGTTCTTC
TRBV5-1	.	.	TRBJ2-3	CASSLVLANTDTQYF	TGCGCCAGCAGCTTGGTTCTAGCTAACACAGATACGCAGTATTTT
TRBV7-2	.	.	TRBJ2-1	CASSLGRDSNEQFF	TGTGCCAGCAGCTTAGGGCGGGACAGCAATGAGCAGTTCTTC
TRBV28	.	.	TRBJ1-5	CASSFRAQPQHF	TGTGCCAGCAGTTTTCGCGCTCAGCCCCAGCATTTT
TRBV11-2	.	.	TRBJ1-6	CASSPDRIIHSPLHF	TGTGCCAGCAGCCCAGACAGAATTATACATTCACCCCTCCACTTT
TRBV7-9	.	.	TRBJ2-5	CASSSGIGGIQETQYF	TGTGCCAGCAGCTCGGGCATTGGGGGGATTCAAGAGACCCAGTACTTC
TRBV10-2	TRBD1	.	TRBJ2-3	CASSGRPAGGPSSTDTQYF	TGCGCCAGCAGTGGCCGTCCGGCAGGGGGTCCCTCTAGCACAGATACGCAGTATTTT
TRBV5-1	.	.	TRBJ2-2	CASSLKGLGTGELFF	TGCGCCAGCAGCTTAAAGGGGCTAGGCACCGGGGAGCTGTTTTTT
TRBV19	TRBD2	.	TRBJ2-7	CASSIELAGVGYEQYF	TGTGCCAGTAGTATAGAACTAGCGGGAGTGGGATACGAGCAGTACTTC
TRBV7-6	.	.	TRBJ2-7	CASSLVVESNEQYF	TGTGCCAGCAGCTTAGTGGTGGAGTCGAACGAGCAGTACTTC
TRBV7-2	.	.	TRBJ1-5	CASSFGSSSNQPQHF	TGTGCCAGCAGCTTCGGTTCGAGTAGCAATCAGCCCCAGCATTTT
TRBV7-6	.	medium-sized	TRBJ1-3	CASSPGGLDGNTIYF	TGTGCCAGCAGCCCGGGGGGGCTAGATGGAAACACCATATATTTT
TRBV11-2	TRBD2	once	TRBJ2-5	CASSSGLAGVETQYF	TGTGCCAGCAGCTCGGGACTAGCGGGAGTCGAGACCCAGTACTTC
TRBV28	.	.	TRBJ1-2	CASIRGTAVNYGYTF	TGTGCCAGCATTAGGGGTACAGCCGTTAACTATGGCTACACCTTC
TRBV10-3	TRBD2	.	TRBJ2-4	CAISESAGGPVKNIQYF	TGTGCCATCAGTGAGTCGGCGGGAGGGCCTGTCAAAAACATTCAGTACTTC
TRBV28	TRBD2	.	TRBJ2-3	CASRKGLAETDTQYF	TGTGCCAGCAGAAAAGGACTAGCGGAAACAGATACGCAGTATTTT
TRBV5-4	TRBD2	few	TRBJ2-7	CASSTRGRATVEQYF	TGTGCCAGCAGCACCCGCGGGAGGGCAACTGTCGAGCAGTACTTC
TRBV9	TRBD2	.	TRBJ2-1	CASSVGTSGSRSYNEQFF	TGTGCCAGCAGCGTAGGGACTAGCGGGAGCAGATCCTACAATGAGCAGTTCTTC
TRBV6-5	.	.	TRBJ2-1	CASSYIVRGEQFF	TGTGCCAGCAGTTACATAGTGAGAGGTGAGCAGTTCTTC
TRBV4-2	.	.	TRBJ2-1	CASSRKGLNEQFF	TGTGCCAGCAGCCGAAAGGGGCTGAATGAGCAGTTCTTC
TRBV19	.	.	TRBJ1-5	CASSIAVSPQHF	TGTGCCAGTAGTATAGCAGTTTCTCCCCAGCATTTT
TRBV18	TRBD1	.	TRBJ1-1	CASSPQGVANTEAFF	TGTGCCAGCTCACCTCAGGGGGTCGCGAACACTGAAGCTTTCTTT
TRBV7-2	TRBD1	once	TRBJ2-1	CASSLAGTGVEQFF	TGTGCCAGCAGCTTAGCCGGGACAGGGGTTGAGCAGTTCTTC
TRBV15	.	.	TRBJ1-3	CATTPATETGNTIYF	TGTGCCACCACCCCTGCGACAGAAACTGGAAACACCATATATTTT
TRBV24-1	TRBD2	.	TRBJ2-7	CATSDIIRASGRDMGTYEQYF	TGTGCCACCAGTGACATCATACGCGCTAGCGGGCGTGATATGGGGACCTACGAGCAGTACTTC
TRBV5-1	.	.	TRBJ2-6	CASSYTPRGPPVIGTGANVLTF	TGCGCCAGCAGCTACACTCCCAGGGGCCCCCCAGTGATTGGAACTGGGGCCAACGTCCTGACTTTC
TRBV23-1	.	.	TRBJ2-7	CASSQSERAYEQYF	TGCGCCAGCAGTCAATCGGAGAGGGCCTACGAGCAGTACTTC
TRBV29-1	TRBD2	.	TRBJ2-3	CSVAREGQTDTQYF	TGCAGCGTTGCACGGGAGGGCCAAACAGATACGCAGTATTTT
TRBV20-1	.	.	TRBJ1-1	CSARGQEAFF	TGCAGTGCAAGGGGTCAGGAAGCTTTCTTT
TRBV9	TRBD2	.	TRBJ2-2	CASSLRTSGRGNTGELFF	TGTGCCAGCAGCCTACGGACTAGCGGGAGGGGAAACACCGGGGAGCTGTTTTTT
TRBV7-9	.	few	TRBJ1-2	CASSASGEGGYTF	TGTGCCAGCAGCGCATCAGGGGAAGGGGGCTACACCTTC
TRBV19	.	.	TRBJ2-1	CASSPASRIDEQFF	TGTGCCAGTAGTCCCGCCTCTAGGATAGATGAGCAGTTCTTC
TRBV4-2	.	few	TRBJ2-7	CASSQDPESGVFSYEQYF	TGTGCCAGCAGCCAAGATCCGGAGTCGGGAGTGTTCTCCTACGAGCAGTACTTC
TRBV7-2	.	few	TRBJ2-5	CASSPGGGLETQYF	TGTGCCAGCAGCCCGGGTGGAGGGTTGGAGACCCAGTACTTC
TRBV19	.	.	TRBJ1-5	CASSISGQINLRNQPQHF	TGTGCCAGTAGTATCTCAGGACAGATAAATTTGCGGAATCAGCCCCAGCATTTT
TRBV28	TRBD1	.	TRBJ1-5	CASSSGQGTYSNQPQHF	TGTGCCAGCAGTTCCGGACAGGGCACCTATAGCAATCAGCCCCAGCATTTT
TRBV28	.	.	TRBJ2-1	CASHRSLAASYNEQFF	TGTGCCAGCCATCGTTCTTTAGCGGCATCCTACAATGAGCAGTTCTTC
TRBV30	.	.	TRBJ1-1	CAWTRTYYTEAFF	TGTGCCTGGACCCGGACATATTACACTGAAGCTTTCTTT